This T cell receptor (beta chain) was found in a study of immune heterogeneity within non-small cell lung tumors. Concerning this clonotype: What it binds is not known.

At around 600 ng per sample, bulk tumor genomic DNA provided the template. Each primary tumor yielded several biopsies, collected far apart from one another at surgery. Enrolled individuals presented with untreated, newly diagnosed non-small cell lung cancer and received curative surgery. Trimming left V 7 bases short and J 2 bases short, with 38 bases between. The CDR3 is 23 amino acids. Germline-derived CDR1 and CDR2 are MNHNS and SASEGT. In a multiplex PCR, 32 V and 13 J primers amplified TCR beta CDR3. TCRdb ran MiXCR on the multiplex PCR reads and lists one entry per CDR3 protein. The sample holds 20,000 to 25,000 distinct CDR3 sequences, roughly 30% seen once. The study, taken as a whole, reports: In tumor regions, T-cell clonality showed a moderate but significant correlation with local tumor mutational burden (R around 0.32).

V gene TRBV6-1 combines with J gene TRBJ2-2; possible D gene TRBD2, 6 bases. This receptor was obtained from a man in his forties with non-small cell lung cancer. Specimen: lung tumor tissue. Written as DNA, the CDR3 is TGTGCCAGCATTGGGGTAGGGCGGGACGGGGTTTATCATAACCAAAAAAACACCGGGGAGCTGTTTTTT. It codes for CASIGVGRDGVYHNQKNTGELFF.